The T cell receptor beta chain described here comes from a study of patients and donors after allogeneic stem cell transplantation. Each CDR3 protein gets one entry after TCRdb re-called the RT-PCR reads with MiXCR. The top ten clones hold around 6% of a sample with roughly 940,000 distinct CDR3 sequences, roughly 18% of them seen once. This clonotype has a handful of counts. The V end lost 1 base, the J end lost 7 bases, and 13 bases lay between the germline ends. The CDR3 runs to 15 residues. Germline CDR1 reads KGHDR; CDR2 reads SFDVKD. Sequencing used blood, either unsorted or a sorted T cell fraction (not recorded which). This receptor was taken from a human donor who was either an allogeneic HSCT recipient or a stem cell or donor lymphocyte infusion donor (not recorded which). It is not recorded whose cells these are; they may come from a transplant donor. This sequence joins TRBV24-1 and TRBJ2-1; D is unresolved. The CDR3: CATSDFATSSNEQFF. CDR3 sequence (DNA): TGTGCCACCAGTGATTTTGCTACGAGCTCTAATGAGCAGTTCTTC.